The rows below give T cell receptor beta chains drawn from one sample of a study of blood T cell repertoires in COVID-19. TCRdb's table, derived via immunoSEQ multiplex PCR, lists solely in-frame clones and lacks some. The repertoire holds around 22,000 clones, with 87% as singletons. Material for sequencing was peripheral blood. The receptors were sampled from a human donor with active COVID-19. The donor label of this sample is uncertain. CDR3s include the opening cysteine and the closing phenylalanine or tryptophan. The D gene is left open where the match is weak. The listing skips clone size in some rows; elsewhere it reads once, few, many or a size class.

NA TRBJ2-3 17 TRBD2 TRBV9 CASSGSDLAGLTDTQYF TGTGCCAGCAGCGGTTCTGACCTAGCGGGTCTCACAGATACGCAGTATTTT
NA TRBJ1-5 13 NA TRBV20-1 CSASSGVNQPQHF TGCAGTGCTAGTAGCGGGGTCAATCAGCCCCAGCATTTT
NA TRBJ2-7 13 NA TRBV6-6 CASTPTGSYEQYF TGTGCCAGCACCCCCACAGGGTCCTACGAGCAGTACTTC
once TRBJ2-5 13 NA TRBV29-1 CSVRWGVGETQYF TGCAGCGTTCGATGGGGGGTAGGGGAGACCCAGTACTTC
NA TRBJ1-2 13 NA TRBV12-3/TRBV12-4 CASRKGGAGGYTF TGTGCCAGCAGGAAGGGAGGGGCCGGCGGCTACACCTTC
NA TRBJ1-2 15 NA TRBV4-3 CASSQDRAGVYGYTF TGCGCCAGCAGCCAAGATAGGGCAGGGGTCTATGGCTACACCTTC
NA TRBJ2-3 13 NA TRBV9 CASSVSGTDTQYF TGTGCCAGCAGCGTATCTGGCACAGATACGCAGTATTTT
few TRBJ1-3 16 NA TRBV4-1 CASSQDWGGQGNTIYF TGCGCCAGCAGCCAAGATTGGGGGGGGCAGGGAAACACCATATATTTT
NA TRBJ1-6 15 NA TRBV30 CAWSLAGSYNSPLHF TGTGCCTGGAGCCTAGCCGGCTCCTATAATTCACCCCTCCACTTT
NA TRBJ1-1 15 TRBD1 TRBV19 CASRAGQGFSAEAFF TGTGCCAGTAGGGCGGGACAGGGTTTTAGCGCTGAAGCTTTCTTT
NA TRBJ2-7 14 NA TRBV13 CASSSTRGVGEQYF TGTGCCAGCAGCTCTACTAGAGGTGTGGGCGAGCAGTACTTC
NA TRBJ2-7 13 NA TRBV5-1 CASSWEVSYEQYF TGCGCCAGCAGCTGGGAGGTATCCTACGAGCAGTACTTC
NA TRBJ2-7 16 NA TRBV7-2 CASSLLPPGVTNEQYF TGTGCCAGCAGCCTACTCCCCCCGGGAGTAACAAACGAGCAGTACTTC
NA TRBJ1-1 13 NA TRBV12-5 CASGSPARAEAFF TGTGCTAGTGGTTCCCCTGCTCGGGCTGAAGCTTTCTTT
NA TRBJ2-3 15 TRBD2 TRBV24-1 CATKFTSGTIDTQYF TGTGCCACCAAGTTTACTAGCGGGACTATCGATACGCAGTATTTT
NA TRBJ1-4 16 TRBD1 TRBV4-2 CASSQSKRSGGEKLFF TGTGCCAGCAGCCAATCGAAGCGTTCAGGGGGGGAAAAACTGTTTTTT
NA TRBJ2-1 14 NA TRBV9 CASSTQAPYNEQFF TGTGCCAGCAGCACCCAAGCTCCCTACAATGAGCAGTTCTTC
NA TRBJ2-1 22 TRBD2 TRBV24-1 CATSDFPGLVAGGPVAYNEQFF TGTGCCACCAGTGATTTTCCGGGACTAGTAGCGGGGGGGCCGGTCGCCTACAATGAGCAGTTCTTC
NA TRBJ2-2 15 NA TRBV7-3 CASSPRGLGTGELFF TGTGCCAGCAGCCCACGGGGGTTAGGCACCGGGGAGCTGTTTTTT
NA TRBJ2-7 14 NA TRBV19 CASSIDSSVGEQYF TGTGCCAGTAGTATCGACTCTTCCGTGGGCGAGCAGTACTTC
NA TRBJ2-2 14 NA TRBV5-1 CASRGVENTGELFF TGCGCCAGCAGAGGGGTCGAGAACACCGGGGAGCTGTTTTTT
NA TRBJ2-2 17 TRBD2 TRBV4-1 CASSPVGLAGGAGELFF TGCGCCAGCAGCCCAGTTGGACTAGCGGGGGGTGCCGGGGAGCTGTTTTTT
few TRBJ2-1 15 NA TRBV11-1 CASSSGAGTGYEQFF TGTGCCAGCAGCTCCGGAGCCGGTACGGGGTATGAGCAGTTCTTC
NA TRBJ1-1 15 NA TRBV7-2 CASSLANRMNTEAFF TGTGCCAGCAGCTTAGCCAACAGGATGAACACTGAAGCTTTCTTT
NA TRBJ2-1 15 TRBD2 TRBV4-2 CASSQGGGSGDEQFF TGTGCCAGCAGCCAAGGGGGAGGGAGTGGCGATGAGCAGTTCTTC
NA TRBJ2-3 16 TRBD2 TRBV6-5 CASSSGAGIRTDTQYF TGTGCCAGCAGTTCGGGAGCGGGGATTCGCACAGATACGCAGTATTTT
NA TRBJ1-4 15 NA TRBV5-5 CASSWEGGTNEKLFF TGTGCCAGCAGCTGGGAAGGGGGAACTAATGAAAAACTGTTTTTT
NA TRBJ1-4 13 TRBD1 TRBV7-8 CAGGTGPNEKLFF TGTGCCGGCGGGACAGGGCCAAATGAAAAACTGTTTTTT
NA TRBJ1-4 13 NA TRBV20-1 CSASSGSVEKLFF TGCAGTGCTAGTTCGGGGTCGGTCGAAAAACTGTTTTTT
NA TRBJ1-4 14 TRBD1 TRBV10-3 CAIRRTGTDEKLFF TGTGCCATCAGGAGGACAGGGACCGATGAAAAACTGTTTTTT
NA TRBJ2-7 15 NA TRBV3-1/TRBV3-2 CASSQDFGSSYEQYF TGTGCCAGCAGCCAAGATTTCGGGAGCTCCTACGAGCAGTACTTC